The 8 T cell receptor beta chains below all came from one sample that was sequenced in a study of PD-L1 blockade in urothelial cancer. Libraries were prepared by immunoSEQ multiplex PCR; TCRdb keeps only in-frame clonotypes and omits some of them. This sample has tens of thousands of clones, with around 76% found just once. This sample comprised PBMCs, obtained around atezolizumab (anti-PD-L1) treatment. These receptors originate from a man in his 70s with urothelial cancer.

The V call is TRBV4-1, the J call TRBJ1-6; 11 bases agree with TRBD1. The CDR3 length is 15 residues. CDR1 and CDR2 (germline): MGHRA, YSYEKL. J gave up 10 bases and V 5 bases, and 7 bases lay outside the gene matches. CDR3 sequence reads: CASSTRTGGESPLHF. The CDR3 coding sequence is TGCGCCAGCAGCACCAGGACAGGGGGCGAGTCACCCCTCCACTTT.

The DNA for the CDR3 is TGTGCCAGCTCACGGACAGGGGTCAACACCGGGGAGCTGTTTTTT. Encoded protein: CASSRTGVNTGELFF. The genes are TRBV18 and TRBJ2-2; TRBD1 aligns across 9 bases. The CDR3 has 15 residues. Trimming took 4 bases from V and 2 from J; bases not matched to a gene: 2. Germline V gene data show CDR1 as KGHSH and CDR2 as LQKENI.

This clone was counted once. The CDR3 DNA follows: TGTGCCAGCAGCCCCTACACGGGTCATGGCATTCAGTACTTC. Its protein product is CASSPYTGHGIQYF. This chain connects TRBV11-2 to TRBJ2-4; D not certain. Trimming cost V 5 bases and J 9 bases, with 17 bases left between them. The germline V gene has CDR1 SGHAT and CDR2 FQNNGV. This CDR3 is built from 14 residues.

The chain has TRBV18 and TRBJ1-2; D not resolved. This CDR3 comprises 13 residues. In germline, CDR1 is KGHSH, CDR2 LQKENI. Deletions cut 4 bases from V and 1 base from J, with 7 bases between. The CDR3 region is CASSQVVNYGYTF. The CDR3 coding sequence is TGTGCCAGCTCACAAGTAGTTAACTATGGCTACACCTTC.

This sequence joins TRBV7-9 and TRBJ2-7; possibly TRBD2 for D (6 bases). Germline CDR1 SEHNR, CDR2 FQNEAQ (reference sequence). With 2 bases removed from V and 4 bases from J, the gap between germline ends came to 9 bases. The CDR3 has 13 amino acids. The chain's CDR3 is CASSLMGGYEQYF. The CDR3, as DNA: TGTGCCAGCAGCTTAATGGGGGGATACGAGCAGTACTTC.

This chain connects TRBV5-4 to TRBJ2-1; 9 bases agree with TRBD1. The CDR3 sequence is 18 residues long. V gave up 4 bases and J gave up 4 bases; unmatched junction bases: 15. Germline lookup yields CDR1 SGHNT and CDR2 YYREEE (reference sequence). CDR3 nucleotides: TGTGCCAGCAGCCCTAATACAGGGGGCCCCATTTCTTACAATGAGCAGTTCTTC. Protein sequence: CASSPNTGGPISYNEQFF. Full variable domain (missing parts from reference TRBV5-4 and TRBJ2-1): ETGVTQSPTHLIKTRGQQVTLRCSSQSGHNTVSWYQQALGQGPQFIFQYYREEENGRGNFPPRFSGLQFPNYSSELNVNALELDDSALYLCASSPNTGGPISYNEQFFGPGTRLTVL.

The chain recombines TRBV18 with TRBJ2-6; TRBD2 is a possible D gene (5 bases). Deletions cut 4 bases from V and 4 bases from J, with 11 bases between. This CDR3 is built from 15 residues. The germline gives CDR1 KGHSH, CDR2 LQKENI. The CDR3 loop reads CASSQDPGGANVLTF. The CDR3 DNA sequence: TGTGCCAGCTCACAGGACCCGGGAGGGGCCAACGTCCTGACTTTC.

This clone counts as medium-sized. V is TRBV10-3 and J is TRBJ1-2; D is unclear. V lost 2 bases and J lost 0, with 7 bases in between. This CDR3 spans 14 amino acids. Per germline, CDR1 ENHRY and CDR2 SYGVKD. Written as DNA, the CDR3 is TGTGCCATCAGTGAGGCAGTACCTAACTATGGCTACACCTTC. This translates into CAISEAVPNYGYTF.